This T cell receptor beta chain was found in a study of cytomegalovirus exposure and HLA in healthy donors. General study results and limits: Most TCRs appeared rarely, but some public TCRs recurred in many donors.

This clone was counted once. Its antigen is undetermined. A multiplex PCR was run with 60 Vbeta primers and 13 Jbeta primers. This table comes from immunoSEQ multiplex PCR, and its TCRdb copy is limited to in-frame clones, with some not included. Of approximately 200,000 clones detected, over 70% appear once; the ten largest clones hold 2.1%. With V trimmed by 5 bases and J by 2 bases, 5 bases remained unmatched. Germline-derived CDR1 and CDR2 are MNHEY and SVGAGI. This CDR3 is built from 15 residues. This receptor was identified in a woman younger than 35 in good health and CMV-seropositive. V is TRBV6-5 and J is TRBJ2-7, with TRBD2 identical over 11 bases. The sequenced sample was PBMCs. CDR3 nucleotides: TGTGCCAGCAGTGCCACTAGCGGGGGAACCTACGAGCAGTACTTC. Protein: CASSATSGGTYEQYF.